This paragraph reports one T cell receptor beta chain. Its antigen is not known. These data come from a study of OX40 agonist ivuxolimab in advanced cancers. Across the whole study: Head and neck, renal cell, melanoma or hepatocellular carcinoma were the cancers that dose-escalation patients had. Study findings and constraints: CD8+ T cells showed, on average, more clonal expansion than CD4+ cells.

V lost 4 bases to trimming and J lost 1 base, with 14 bases between them. The length of the CDR3 is 15 residues. In germline, CDR1 is SGDLS, CDR2 YYNGEE. Some clones are missing from TCRdb's copy, which holds only in-frame ones; the method was immunoSEQ multiplex PCR. The table lists about 80,000 clones, approximately 83% of them singletons, with roughly 6% in the top ten. Systemic immunosuppression or autoimmune disease history was grounds to exclude patients. This material consisted of CD4+ or CD8+ T cells sorted from blood, taken in a trial of the OX40 agonist ivuxolimab. The clonotype comes from an adult with an advanced solid tumor such as melanoma, head and neck, liver or kidney cancer. The chain carries TRBV9 and TRBJ1-1; the D is unclear. This CDR3 reads CASSSRPAQNTEAFF. The CDR3 bases are TGTGCCAGCAGCTCCCGTCCAGCCCAGAACACTGAAGCTTTCTTT.